One sample yielded the 30 T cell receptor beta chains listed below, sequenced in a study of T cells in Graves' hyperthyroidism and ophthalmopathy. TCR beta CDR3 sequences were amplified from RNA transcripts. The primer set for the first-round RT-PCR of the TCR CDR3 was HTBI. TCRdb analysed the multiplex PCR reads with MiXCR anew, one entry per CDR3 protein. This sample has fewer than 400,000 distinct CDR3 sequences, with more than 20% found just once. What was sequenced was blood. The receptor set was obtained from a man aged 50 to 60 with Graves' hyperthyroidism.

The chain is built from TRBV7-8 and TRBJ2-1; D not certain. Trimming took off 2 bases at V and 9 bases at J, with 14 bases between the two ends. There are 14 residues in the CDR3. Germline CDR1 and CDR2: SGHVS and FQNEAQ. As DNA, the CDR3 is TGTGCCAGCAGCTTATTAGTAGGTGCCGGTGAGCAGTTCTTC. It specifies CASSLLVGAGEQFF.

This chain joins TRBV12-3 or TRBV12-4 and TRBJ2-2; D tentatively reads TRBD1 or TRBD2 (5 bases each). This CDR3 spans 15 amino acids. V lost 6 bases to trimming and J lost 0 bases, with 11 bases between them. This chain's CDR3 is CASRFRDANTGELFF. The CDR3 region has the DNA TGTGCCAGCAGATTCAGGGACGCGAACACCGGGGAGCTGTTTTTT.

A few counts support this clonotype. CDR3 nucleotide sequence: TGTGCCAGCAGATCTAATACAGGGGAAGAGACCCAGTACTTC. Translated, it gives CASRSNTGEETQYF. V usage is TRBV5-4 and J usage is TRBJ2-5, with TRBD1 identical over 7 bases. After removal of 5 bases from V and 3 bases from J, the junction contained 7 bases not matched to a gene. CDR3 length equals 14 residues. Germline CDR1 SGHNT, CDR2 YYREEE (reference sequence).

The J gene is TRBJ2-7, the V gene TRBV6-1; D is undetermined. This CDR3 is built from 10 residues. V shed 2 bases and J shed 9 bases, with 5 bases lying between them. Germline lookup yields CDR1 MNHNS and CDR2 SASEGT. CDR3 bases: TGTGCCAGCAGTGAACTAACGCAGTACTTC. This encodes CASSELTQYF.

The table lists this clonotype with many counts. This rearrangement joins TRBV12-3 or TRBV12-4 to TRBJ2-3; maybe TRBD1 (5 bases). The V and J ends lost 1 base and 5 bases respectively, with 10 bases between them. There are 14 residues in the CDR3. The CDR3 is CASSLGQGRDTQYF. In DNA form, the CDR3 reads TGTGCCAGCAGTTTAGGGCAGGGCAGAGATACGCAGTATTTT.

This clonotype has only a few counts. This rearrangement joins TRBV20-1 to TRBJ1-2; possibly TRBD1 for D (5 bases). Trimming cost V 2 bases and J 4 bases, with 17 bases left between them. The CDR3 is 15 residues long. Germline V gives CDR1 DFQATT, CDR2 SNEGSKA (reference sequence). The CDR3 bases are TGCAGTGCTAGACATGGGACGAATGGAGGCTATGGCTACACCTTC. It codes for CSARHGTNGGYGYTF.

The genes are TRBV7-2 and TRBJ2-7; perhaps TRBD2 as D (6 bases). V lost 5 bases and J 5 bases, leaving 25 bases between the germline ends. Germline V gives CDR1 SGHTA, CDR2 FQGNSA. CDR3 length equals 17 residues. The DNA for the CDR3 is TGTGCCAGCAGCGTAACCCCCCTTGCGGGGCTAGCCAACGAGCAGTACTTC. It codes for CASSVTPLAGLANEQYF.

The V call is TRBV7-3, the J call TRBJ2-5; TRBD2 matches 8 bases. Looked up from germline, CDR1 is SGHTA and CDR2 is FQGTGA. The CDR3 has 15 residues. J was trimmed by 6 bases and V by 2 bases; bases with no gene match: 8. The CDR3 sequence: CASSLGSGRVKTQYF. CDR3 coding DNA: TGTGCCAGCAGCTTAGGGAGCGGGAGAGTAAAGACCCAGTACTTC.

This clonotype turned up a few times. This chain joins TRBV5-5 and TRBJ1-1; 7 bases are a match to TRBD1. The germline V gene encodes CDR1 SGHKS and CDR2 YYEKEE (reference sequence). V lost 2 bases to trimming and J lost 5 bases; unmatched junction nucleotides: 6. This CDR3 has 14 residues. The CDR3 here is CASSFDRVGTEAFF. CDR3 coding DNA: TGTGCCAGCAGCTTCGACAGGGTCGGGACTGAAGCTTTCTTT.

This clonotype was seen at least ten times. V usage is TRBV27 and J usage is TRBJ2-7; 10 bases are a match to TRBD2. The germline gives CDR1 MNHEY, CDR2 SMNVEV (reference sequence). This CDR3 is built from 17 residues. V was pared by 3 bases and J by 5 bases, with 13 bases of the junction left unmatched. The CDR3 is CASSLSGGLAGDHEQYF. The CDR3 DNA reads as TGTGCCAGCAGTTTGTCGGGTGGTCTAGCGGGAGATCACGAGCAGTACTTC.

This clonotype showed up just once. This sequence joins TRBV19 and TRBJ1-4, with a possible D match to TRBD1 (6 bases). Germline V gene sequence: CDR1 LNHDA, CDR2 SQIVND (reference sequence). The CDR3 spans 16 residues. Between the trimmed V and J ends, which lost 5 bases and 2 bases, there was a span of 15 bases. The CDR3 DNA reads as TGTGCCAGTAGTCACCCCGGGGGCCCCACTAATGAAAAACTGTTTTTT. This sequence encodes CASSHPGGPTNEKLFF.

There are many counts of this clonotype. V is TRBV29-1 and J is TRBJ2-3; 7 bases are a match to TRBD2. This CDR3 contains 14 residues. The V segment lost 6 bases and the J segment 0 bases; nucleotides outside the gene matches: 6. Germline V gene data show CDR1 as SQVTM and CDR2 as ANQGSEA. CDR3 residues: CSVASGASTDTQYF. CDR3 nucleotide sequence: TGCAGCGTCGCTAGCGGTGCTAGCACAGATACGCAGTATTTT.

The chain recombines TRBV6-1 with TRBJ2-1; D might be TRBD2 (6 bases). V was shortened by 1 base and J by 10 bases, with 11 bases between the two germline ends. Per germline, CDR1 MNHNS and CDR2 SASEGT. The CDR3 extends over 13 amino acids. This chain's CDR3 is CASSEEGLDEQFF. Here the CDR3 DNA reads TGTGCCAGCAGTGAAGAGGGACTGGACGAGCAGTTCTTC.

The chain uses TRBV4-1 and TRBJ1-2; D is ambiguous. V gave up 0 bases and J gave up 4 bases, with 9 bases separating them. Germline values: CDR1 MGHRA, CDR2 YSYEKL. The CDR3 totals 14 residues. CDR3 coding DNA: TGCGCCAGCAGCCAAGAATCCAAGGTCTATGGCTACACCTTC. Translation: CASSQESKVYGYTF.

J is TRBJ2-7 and V is TRBV9; 7 positions agree with TRBD1. V was pared by 4 bases and J by 2 bases, with 6 bases of the junction left unmatched. The CDR3 has 14 residues. Looked up from germline, CDR1 is SGDLS and CDR2 is YYNGEE. CDR3 amino acids: CASSSRTGPYEQYF. As DNA, the CDR3 is TGTGCCAGCAGCTCCCGGACAGGACCCTACGAGCAGTACTTC.

This clonotype was counted between two and nine times. Since a much larger clone is just one base distant, this may be a read error. V is TRBV2 and J is TRBJ2-7; a weak D match, TRBD2 (6 bases). Germline V CDR1 and CDR2: SNHLY, FYNNEI. The CDR3 extends over 15 amino acids. The DNA of the CDR3 is TGTCTTTCAGAGGGCCGGACTAACGCCTCCTACGAGCAGTACTTC. Its protein product is CLSEGRTNASYEQYF.

The rearrangement links TRBV24-1 to TRBJ2-1, with 13 bases aligning to TRBD2. Germline V gene lookup returns CDR1 KGHDR and CDR2 SFDVKD. Germline trimming cut 3 bases from V and 8 bases from J; bases unmatched to any gene: 24. This CDR3 has 22 residues. CDR3 protein: CATSDPIQNPGTSGTYGDEQFF. CDR3 coding DNA: TGTGCCACCAGTGATCCCATACAGAATCCCGGGACTAGCGGGACATATGGGGATGAGCAGTTCTTC.

J is TRBJ1-2 and V is TRBV29-1; maybe TRBD1 (5 bases). This CDR3 region has 13 residues. With 2 bases removed from V and 2 bases from J, the gap between germline ends came to 9 bases. The V gene's germline CDR1 is SQVTM and CDR2 ANQGSEA. The CDR3 bases are TGCAGCGTTGAACCAGGGTTGAACTATGGCTACACCTTC. Translation: CSVEPGLNYGYTF.

This clonotype was counted ten times or more. This sequence joins TRBV5-1 and TRBJ1-1; no reliable D call. The CDR3 extends over 15 amino acids. CDR1 is SGHRS, CDR2 YFSETQ, per germline. Trimming took 4 bases from V and 2 from J, leaving 15 bases between them. CDR3: CASSPLVGANTEAFF. The CDR3 nucleotides read TGCGCCAGCAGCCCGCTGGTGGGCGCCAACACTGAAGCTTTCTTT.

CDR3 DNA: TGTGCCAGCAGGCCTCCTGGGGGGCGCAAGGAGACCCAGTACTTC. This encodes CASRPPGGRKETQYF. The V and J genes are TRBV7-2 and TRBJ2-5; possibly TRBD1 or TRBD2 for D (6 bases each). This CDR3 spans 15 amino acids. Deletions cut 6 bases from V and 5 bases from J, with 19 bases between. Germline V CDR1 and CDR2: SGHTA, FQGNSA.

The rearrangement links TRBV4-2 to TRBJ2-7, with 14 bases aligning to TRBD2. The CDR3 consists of 13 residues. The junction had 0 bases not matched to a gene; V was cut back by 0 bases and J by 11 bases. In germline, CDR1 is LGHNA, CDR2 YNFKEQ. CDR3 region: CASSQEGLAGEYF. In DNA, the CDR3 is TGTGCCAGCAGCCAAGAGGGACTAGCGGGAGAGTACTTC.

This clonotype was seen ten or more times. The V and J genes are TRBV28 and TRBJ2-7, with D uncertain. This CDR3 comprises 14 residues. The V end was cut by 6 bases, the J end by 0 bases, with 12 bases between. The germline V gene has CDR1 MDHEN and CDR2 SYDVKM. The CDR3 reads CASSFLGPSYEQYF. The CDR3 nucleotides read TGTGCCAGCAGCTTCCTGGGCCCCTCCTACGAGCAGTACTTC.

The V and J genes are TRBV20-1 and TRBJ1-1, with TRBD1 matching over 7 bases. CDR1 and CDR2 (germline): DFQATT, SNEGSKA (reference sequence). The CDR3 spans 13 residues. J gave up 0 bases and V 7 bases, and 5 bases lay outside the gene matches. CDR3 bases: TGCAGTGGTCGGGACAGCCTGAACACTGAAGCTTTCTTT. Protein product: CSGRDSLNTEAFF.

The chain couples TRBV2 to TRBJ2-2; 11 nucleotides match TRBD2. Germline lookup yields CDR1 SNHLY and CDR2 FYNNEI. Germline trimming cut 6 bases from V and 0 bases from J; bases unmatched to any gene: 9. The length of the CDR3 is 18 residues. CDR3 residues: CASRVPSGRIANTGELFF. The CDR3, as DNA: TGTGCCAGCAGGGTTCCTAGCGGGAGGATCGCGAACACCGGGGAGCTGTTTTTT.

The table lists this clonotype with a few counts. The chain couples TRBV5-5 to TRBJ2-7; the match to TRBD2 covers 11 bases. The CDR3 spans 15 residues. The V and J ends lost 1 base and 3 bases, in that order; junction bases with no gene match: 3. CDR1 is SGHKS, CDR2 YYEKEE, per germline (reference sequence). The CDR3 protein is CASSLTLAGDYEQYF. In DNA, the CDR3 is TGTGCCAGCAGCTTGACACTAGCGGGAGACTACGAGCAGTACTTC.

This clonotype was recorded a few times. The limits of the CDR3 on the DNA are not certain, so only TCRdb's listed CDR3 is given. V gene TRBV11-2 combines with J gene TRBJ2-5; no check of the table's D call, TRBD1, against the DNA was made. Germline-derived CDR1 and CDR2 are SGHAT and FQNNGV. The CDR3 numbers 17 amino acids, ends counted. CDR3 region: CASSLELWGQGISYEYF.

This clonotype showed up many times. The chain is built from TRBV7-2 and TRBJ2-7; D remains unclear. V was clipped by 1 base and J by 2 bases, with 12 bases between them. This CDR3 spans 15 amino acids. CDR1 is SGHTA and CDR2 is FQGNSA in the germline V gene. CDR3 DNA: TGTGCCAGCAGCTTAGGTTTAGGTCCCACCTACGAGCAGTACTTC. This translates into CASSLGLGPTYEQYF.

This clonotype has ten or more counts. The chain is built from TRBV7-9 and TRBJ2-7, with D possibly being TRBD1 (5 bases). Germline CDR1 reads SEHNR; CDR2 reads FQNEAQ (reference sequence). CDR3 length equals 15 residues. V was pared by 1 base and J by 2 bases, with 12 bases between. This chain's CDR3 is CASSLVGRAAYEQYF. CDR3 in DNA: TGTGCCAGCAGCTTAGTAGGCAGGGCCGCCTACGAGCAGTACTTC.

V gene TRBV6-5 combines with J gene TRBJ1-2; 8 positions match TRBD1. This CDR3 spans 15 amino acids. Trimming at V came to 0 bases and at J to 4 bases, leaving 4 bases not matched to a gene. In germline, CDR1 is MNHEY, CDR2 SVGAGI. The CDR3 sequence: CASSYSGTGTYGYTF. In DNA form, the CDR3 reads TGTGCCAGCAGTTACTCGGGGACAGGCACCTATGGCTACACCTTC.

V is TRBV28 and J is TRBJ1-3, with D possibly matching TRBD1 (6 bases). This CDR3 is built from 16 residues. Germline-derived CDR1 and CDR2 are MDHEN and SYDVKM. V lost 6 bases, J lost 4 bases, and 19 bases lay in between. The CDR3 region is CASSPTWQGRGNTIYF. The CDR3 nucleotides are TGTGCCAGCAGCCCTACCTGGCAGGGGAGGGGAAACACCATATATTTT. Combining the CDR3 with reference TRBV28 and TRBJ1-3 gives the whole variable domain DVKVTQSSRYLVKRTGEKVFLECVQDMDHENMFWYRQDPGLGLRLIYFSYDVKMKEKGDIPEGYSVSREKKERFSLILESASTNQTSMYLCASSPTWQGRGNTIYFGEGSWLTVV.